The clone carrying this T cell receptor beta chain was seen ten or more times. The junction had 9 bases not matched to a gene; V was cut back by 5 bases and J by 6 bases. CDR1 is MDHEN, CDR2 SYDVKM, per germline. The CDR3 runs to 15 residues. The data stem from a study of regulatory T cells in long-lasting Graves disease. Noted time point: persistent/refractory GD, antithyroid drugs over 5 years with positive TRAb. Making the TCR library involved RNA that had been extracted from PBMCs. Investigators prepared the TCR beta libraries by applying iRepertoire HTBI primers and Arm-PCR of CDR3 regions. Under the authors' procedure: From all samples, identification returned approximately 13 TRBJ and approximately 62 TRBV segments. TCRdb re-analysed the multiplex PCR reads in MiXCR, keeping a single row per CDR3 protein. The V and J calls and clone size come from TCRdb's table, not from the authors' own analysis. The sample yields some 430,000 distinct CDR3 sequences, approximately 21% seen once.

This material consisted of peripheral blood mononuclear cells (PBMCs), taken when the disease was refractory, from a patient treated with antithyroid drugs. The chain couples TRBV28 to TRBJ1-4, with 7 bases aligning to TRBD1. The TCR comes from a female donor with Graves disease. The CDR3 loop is CASSNSGTVDEKLFF. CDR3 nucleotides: TGTGCCAGCAGTAACTCCGGGACAGTGGATGAAAAACTGTTTTTT.